The clone carrying this T cell receptor beta chain counts as large. Antigen unknown. This record comes from a study of metastatic and nonmetastatic thyroid tumors. Whole-study results and caveats: Relative to benign nodules, malignant thyroid tumors were reportedly characterized by significantly elevated TCR beta diversity in blood and tumor.

As handled by the study authors: In papillary thyroid cancer, a distant-metastasis classifier was built using CDR3 differences across clinicopathological groups. Through MiXCR, TCRdb re-clonotyped the PCR reads. TCRdb, rather than the study authors, made the V and J calls. This table has around 2,200 clones, 10% to 11% appearing once. Until they underwent thyroid surgery, no patient had received any treatment. Losses at the gene ends were 2 bases for V and 5 bases for J; bases not matched to a gene: 6. CDR3 length: 15 residues. Sequenced: tumor tissue. This receptor was identified in a female donor with papillary thyroid cancer or a benign thyroid nodule (not recorded which). Some clones in this sample may be carry-over from other donors' samples. V gene TRBV12-3 or TRBV12-4 combines with J gene TRBJ1-2, with TRBD1 identical over 9 bases. CDR3 nucleotides: TGTGCCAGCAGTTTAAACAGGGGGCATCATTATGGCTACACCTTC. Its protein product is CASSLNRGHHYGYTF.